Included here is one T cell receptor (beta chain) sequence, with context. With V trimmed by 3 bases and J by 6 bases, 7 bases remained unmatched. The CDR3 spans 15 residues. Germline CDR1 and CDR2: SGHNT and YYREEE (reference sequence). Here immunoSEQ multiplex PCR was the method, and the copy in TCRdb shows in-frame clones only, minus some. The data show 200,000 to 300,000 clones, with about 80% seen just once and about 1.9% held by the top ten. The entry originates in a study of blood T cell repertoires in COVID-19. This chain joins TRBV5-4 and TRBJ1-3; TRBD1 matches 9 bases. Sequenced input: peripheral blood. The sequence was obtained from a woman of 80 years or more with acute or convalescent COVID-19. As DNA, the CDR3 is TGTGCCAGCAGCTCCGGACAGGGGCCGAAAAACACCATATATTTT. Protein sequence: CASSSGQGPKNTIYF.